The T cell receptor beta chain under discussion was sequenced for a study of cytomegalovirus exposure and HLA in healthy donors. Findings of the study overall: Highly shared variants forming one cluster were likely a sequencing artifact.

In regard to this clone: Its antigen is currently unknown.

Germline assignment: CDR1 SGHAT and CDR2 FQNNGV. V lost 5 bases and J 9 bases, leaving 13 bases between the germline ends. The length of the CDR3 is 12 residues. The PCR made use of 60 Vbeta and 13 Jbeta primers. Libraries were prepared by immunoSEQ multiplex PCR; TCRdb keeps only in-frame clonotypes and omits some of them. The sample consists of 150,000 or so clones, more than 75% of them appearing once. Input material: PBMCs. This sequence joins TRBV11-2 and TRBJ2-5, with D possibly TRBD1 on 6 matching bases. This receptor was obtained from a woman aged 40 to 49 in good health and CMV-seropositive. The DNA of the CDR3 is TGTGCCAGCAGCCTTAGCCGACAGGCCCAGTACTTC. Amino acids: CASSLSRQAQYF.